These T cell receptor beta chains were read from a single sample in a study of cytomegalovirus exposure and HLA in healthy donors. Measured with immunoSEQ multiplex PCR; TCRdb has only the in-frame clones, and not every one. In the table there are about 130,000 clones, approximately 78% of which are singletons. What was sequenced was PBMCs. The receptor source for this set is a man aged 35 to 55 in good health and CMV-seronegative. Both conserved end residues are part of each CDR3. D genes are given only for firm matches. The size field is filled for only some rows; it gives once, few, many or a size class.

j_gene	abundance	d_gene	v_gene	CDR3nt	CDR3aa
TRBJ1-4	once	.	TRBV7-9	TGTGCCAGCAGTTCTGGAGGCGAAAAACTGTTTTTT	CASSSGGEKLFF
TRBJ2-2	.	.	TRBV27	TGTGCCAGCAGTTTTGGCAGTTTCTCGTCCGGGGAGCTGTTTTTT	CASSFGSFSSGELFF
TRBJ1-4	.	.	TRBV2	TGTGCCAGCATAAGGGGTGATGAAAAACTGTTTTTT	CASIRGDEKLFF
TRBJ1-1	.	TRBD1	TRBV5-4	TGTGCCAGCAGCCCCCCGGGACAGTATGATGAAGCTTTCTTT	CASSPPGQYDEAFF
TRBJ1-2	.	.	TRBV11-2	TGTGCCAGCAGCTTAGGGGTAACCAACGGAAGGGGCTATGGCTACACCTTC	CASSLGVTNGRGYGYTF
TRBJ2-1	.	TRBD2	TRBV6-5	TGTGCCACTTCGAAGGGAGGGACTAGCGGGCCGGAGCAGTTCTTC	CATSKGGTSGPEQFF
TRBJ2-6	few	.	TRBV6-6	TGTGCCAGTAAGCCGGCTGGGGCCAACGTCCTGACTTTC	CASKPAGANVLTF
TRBJ1-1	few	.	TRBV6-6	TGTGCCAGCAGACGTAGGGACTCCGGCCTAGGGGAAGCTTTCTTT	CASRRRDSGLGEAFF
TRBJ1-1	.	.	TRBV27	TGTGCCAGCAGTTTATTCAGGTCTAACACTGAAGCTTTCTTT	CASSLFRSNTEAFF
TRBJ1-1	few	.	TRBV4-3	TGCGCCAGCAGCCAAGGTGGGGGCGGCACTGAAGCTTTCTTT	CASSQGGGGTEAFF
TRBJ2-7	.	.	TRBV7-6	TGTGCCAGCAGCTCTACCAGGGCCCGCTACGAGCAGTACTTC	CASSSTRARYEQYF
TRBJ1-2	.	.	TRBV4-1	TGCGCCAGCAGCGCCCAGGTCGGAGGGTCTGGCTATGGCTACACCTTC	CASSAQVGGSGYGYTF
TRBJ1-5	few	.	TRBV28	TGTGCCAGCGGACCCCCGACAGGCCAGAATCAGCCCCAGCATTTT	CASGPPTGQNQPQHF
TRBJ2-3	.	TRBD2	TRBV6-6	TGTGCCAGCAGTTCACAGCGGGGGCCTATCACAGATACGCAGTATTTT	CASSSQRGPITDTQYF
TRBJ2-1	.	.	TRBV7-9	TGTGCCAGCAGCTTTGCGGGGATTGAGCAGTTCTTC	CASSFAGIEQFF
TRBJ1-5	few	TRBD1	TRBV7-3	TGTGCCAGCAGCCTAAACAGGGGGAATCAGCCCCAGCATTTT	CASSLNRGNQPQHF
TRBJ2-4	.	.	TRBV20-1	TGCAGTGCTAATACCAAAAACAGTCAGTACTTC	CSANTKNSQYF
TRBJ1-2	.	.	TRBV7-9	TGTGCCAGCAGCTTAGAAGGGGTGGCAGGGTACTATGGCTACACCTTC	CASSLEGVAGYYGYTF
TRBJ2-3	few	TRBD2	TRBV9	TGTGCCAGCACCGGACTAGGTAGCACAGATACGCAGTATTTT	CASTGLGSTDTQYF
TRBJ2-7	.	TRBD1	TRBV5-1	TGCGCCAGCAGCATTCCTAGTGGACAGGGGCCCTACGAGCAGTACTTC	CASSIPSGQGPYEQYF
TRBJ2-2	once	.	TRBV5-1	TGCGCCAGCAGCTTGGGTGGGACATTCGCCACCGGGGAGCTGTTTTTT	CASSLGGTFATGELFF
TRBJ1-2	.	.	TRBV7-9	TGTGCCAGCAGCTCACAGGGAAACTATGGCTACACCTTC	CASSSQGNYGYTF
TRBJ2-2	.	.	TRBV19	TGTGCCAGTACCTATAAGGGGGTCGCGAACACCGGGGAGCTGTTTTTT	CASTYKGVANTGELFF
TRBJ1-1	.	.	TRBV25-1	TGTGCCAGCAGTGACCAACAGGTCAAAGCCGGTGAAGCTTTCTTT	CASSDQQVKAGEAFF
TRBJ1-3	.	TRBD1	TRBV7-2	TGTGCCAGCAGCCAACGGGGACAGCCCGGAAACACCATATATTTT	CASSQRGQPGNTIYF
TRBJ1-3	.	.	TRBV7-8	TGTGCCAGCAGCTTAGCCCCCCACACGTCGTCTGGAAACACCATATATTTT	CASSLAPHTSSGNTIYF
TRBJ2-7	.	TRBD2	TRBV11-2	TGTGCCAGCAACCGGGGGGGATGGGACGAGCAGTACTTC	CASNRGGWDEQYF
TRBJ2-1	.	TRBD1	TRBV7-8	TGTGCCAGCAGCTCCCGGGACAGCCTTAGCAATGAGCAGTTCTTC	CASSSRDSLSNEQFF
TRBJ2-7	few	.	TRBV6-5	TGTGCCAGCAGCCCGGGGGGAAGGGGGAGCTACGAGCAGTACTTC	CASSPGGRGSYEQYF
TRBJ2-1	few	.	TRBV11-2	TGTGCCAGCAGACCGTTGGGGGGCAATGAGCAGTTCTTC	CASRPLGGNEQFF
TRBJ1-6	.	TRBD1	TRBV11-2	TGTGCCAGCAGCTTTACTGCAGGGGGCATGTCTTCACCCCTCCACTTT	CASSFTAGGMSSPLHF
TRBJ1-1	.	TRBD1	TRBV19	TGTGCCAGTAGTATTGGACAGGGCAACACTGAAGCTTTCTTT	CASSIGQGNTEAFF
TRBJ1-2	.	TRBD1	TRBV11-2	TGTGCCAGCAGCTTAGAGCGACAGGGAGGCTACACCTTC	CASSLERQGGYTF
TRBJ2-3	.	TRBD2	TRBV27	TGTGCCAGCAGTATGACACCGGGACTAGTGGGGGGAGATACGCAGTATTTT	CASSMTPGLVGGDTQYF
TRBJ2-7	.	TRBD1	TRBV15	TGTGCCACCAGGCGGGACAGGGGGTTTCTCGAGCAGTACTTC	CATRRDRGFLEQYF
TRBJ2-6	.	.	TRBV2	TGTGCCAGCAGTGAGGCCCGGGCCTCTGGGGCCAACGGCCTGACTTTC	CASSEARASGANGLTF
TRBJ1-2	.	.	TRBV7-8	TGTGCCAGCAGCTTAGGCAGGGGATATGGCTACACCTTC	CASSLGRGYGYTF
TRBJ1-5	.	.	TRBV28	TGTGCCAGCAGTTTTATCCCTTTAAAGACACCACGCCAGCCCCAGCATTTT	CASSFIPLKTPRQPQHF
TRBJ2-5	.	.	TRBV5-1	TGCGCCAGCAGCCCTCGGACATCGGCAGCCGGCGAGACCCAGTACTTC	CASSPRTSAAGETQYF
TRBJ2-7	.	TRBD2	TRBV2	TGTGCCAGCAGCCTGGGACTAGTTCTCGAGCAGTACTTC	CASSLGLVLEQYF
TRBJ1-5	.	.	TRBV7-9	TGTGCCAGCAGCTTGGGGCAGACAAATCAGCCCCAGCATTTT	CASSLGQTNQPQHF
TRBJ1-1	.	.	TRBV18	TGTGCCAGCTCACCACCGCCGGACAAGCGCGCTTTCTTT	CASSPPPDKRAFF
TRBJ2-3	.	TRBD2	TRBV7-3	TGTGCCAGCAGCGTTACTAGCGGGGGGTCTAGCACAGATACGCAGTATTTT	CASSVTSGGSSTDTQYF
TRBJ2-3	.	TRBD1	TRBV7-2	TGTGCCAGCAGCCAGGACAGGGGGCTCTATACGCAGTATTTT	CASSQDRGLYTQYF
TRBJ2-7	.	.	TRBV21-1	TGTGCCAACCCTCCCCAGACAGAGCAGTACTTC	CANPPQTEQYF
TRBJ1-5	once	TRBD1	TRBV7-2	TGTGCCAGCAGCCCCGAGACAGGGAACCAGCCCCAGCATTTT	CASSPETGNQPQHF
TRBJ1-1	once	.	TRBV5-4	TGTGCCAGCAGCCCCTGGGTGGGCGAAGCTTTCTTT	CASSPWVGEAFF
TRBJ2-5	.	TRBD1	TRBV5-4	TGTGCCAGCAGCTTAAGCACAGGGGTTGGACAAGAGACCCAGTACTTC	CASSLSTGVGQETQYF
TRBJ2-7	.	TRBD1	TRBV6-5	TGTGCCAGCAGTTTCGAGGACAGGGCAATCTACGAGCAGTACTTC	CASSFEDRAIYEQYF
TRBJ2-7	.	.	TRBV2	TGTGCCAGCAGGGATCGGACAGATAGCTCCTACGAGCAGTACTTC	CASRDRTDSSYEQYF
TRBJ1-2	once	.	TRBV16	TGTGCCAGCAGCCAAAACCCCCGGTTTTCCGCCTTC	CASSQNPRFSAF